This TCR beta chain was identified in a study of persistence of HIV-infected CD4 T cells (dated by TCRdb to 2019 to 2021). Regarding the study in general: The median time the participants had spent on suppressive ART was less than 9 years. Peripheral blood samples of up to about 180 mL were taken at multiple time points, with the exception of two participants who underwent leukapheresis at a single time point. The study isolated CMV- and HIV-1 Gag-responding CD4+ T cells from ART-treated individuals to examine antigen-driven clonal expansion of HIV-1-infected cells. TCRbeta sequencing assessed the clonality of all cells in each sorted population, while proviral sequencing assessed the clonality of infected cells. The TCR cluster analysis across participants included under ten participants for CMV and roughly seven participants for Gag. Results and caveats for the whole study, not just this receptor: Antigen-responding cells were enriched for expanded CDR3beta sequences that were degenerate, which suggests that CD4+ responses to CMV and Gag underwent convergent selection. Within the same sorted populations, TCR oligoclonality correlated with proviral oligoclonality. Few individuals were included in the study, and only a limited range of antigens was tested. Significantly lower TCRbeta richness was observed in CMV- and Gag-responding cells than in anti-CD3/anti-CD28-responding cells, and higher oligoclonality was observed in CMV-responding cells than in CD3/CD28-stimulated and Gag-responding cells. Restriction of bulk TCR analyses to the rare CMV-responding cells that actually carried HIV-1 proviruses was not possible.

The immunoSEQ hsTCRB assay version 4, run in survey mode, was used to sequence TCRbeta repertoires from genomic DNA. For TCRbeta sequencing, genomic DNA was diluted to roughly 9.4 ng/uL, with up to roughly 1 ug used per sample. The published analysis was carried out like this. TCRbeta data analysis was done in ImmunoSeq Analyzer 3.0, and diversity was calculated on productive nucleotide rearrangements. Using the Immunarch R package, lower-bound TCR diversity was estimated with the improved Chao index and clonality was estimated with the Gini coefficient. When different nucleotide rearrangements encoded the same CDR3beta amino acid sequence, each rearrangement was treated as a distinct clonotype. TCRbeta sequences significantly enriched in antigen-responding cells relative to anti-CD3/anti-CD28-activated cells were identified by differential abundance analysis. GLIPH2 clustered TCRs by predicted peptide-MHC specificity, both within individual participants and across merged participant data sets. As stored in TCRdb, this immuneACCESS dataset retains in-frame rearrangements with V and J assigned. A fraction of the clones does not appear; measured against another copy, unresolved V genes explain less than half of the discrepancy, and the remainder lacks a known reason. That table gives V, J and clone size, and the DNA gave D and trimming. For this sample the table gives roughly 13,000 clones, of which about 66% were detected only once. The leading ten clones occupy about 7.1% of the sample.

The treatment or condition label corresponds to: suppressive antiretroviral therapy. Cells were stimulated with a pool of overlapping HIV-1 Gag 15-mer peptides at around 0.91 ug per peptide per mL. Sorting of responding CD4+ T cells was based on upregulation of both CD40 ligand and CD69. Participants were HIV-1-infected adults who started suppressive ART during chronic infection. Participants had undetectable plasma HIV-1 RNA below 50 copies/mL for at least 4 years. To be included, a participant needed positive CMV serology and a CD4+ T cell count above 400 cells/uL. Before stimulation, PBMCs were isolated using density centrifugation and depleted of CD8+ T cells. CD8-depleted PBMCs were stimulated for approximately 19 hours with anti-CD28/CD49d costimulation, CD40-blocking antibody and enfuvirtide to prevent new infections. Sorting was done on either a Beckman Coulter MoFlo Legacy or an XDP sorter, and propidium iodide was used to exclude dead cells. For samples with more than one million cells, genomic DNA was extracted with the QIAamp DNA Mini Kit, and for all other samples the Quick-DNA Microprep Kit was used.

This clone was detected a few times. The antigen this receptor binds is unknown. Per-base quality was not reported, and no clone a single base away is much larger than it. From the cysteine through the phenylalanine, the CDR3 covers 15 amino acids. Of all the DNA, just the CDR3 is kept, 45 bases in frame from base 1. V and J lose 3 bases and 3 bases, and a span of 17 bases separates them. CDR1 DFQATT and CDR2 SNEGSKA were looked up in the germline V gene (reference sequence). The V and J segments used are TRBV20-1 and TRBJ1-2; confidence is insufficient to name the D gene. Sequenced material: CD4+ T cells sorted from PBMCs after 18-hour stimulation, taken from a patient who received antiretroviral therapy. In the paper's terms, the cell subset or site label means: CD40L+CD69+ CD4 T cells responding to HIV-1 Gag peptides. This TCR was sampled from an adult man with HIV who was CMV-seropositive. CDR3 protein: CSASRAVESYYGYTF. The DNA sequence is TGCAGTGCTAGTAGGGCAGTAGAGAGCTACTATGGCTACACCTTC.